What follows describes a single T cell receptor beta chain. What it recognizes is unknown. For the second PCR, which ran for about 7 to 11 cycles, a sample-barcoded 5' primer and a J-beta primer mix were used. TCRdb independently ran MiXCR on the 5' RACE reads; one entry per CDR3 protein. Of nearly 1 million distinct CDR3 sequences listed, roughly 51% are singletons. These data are taken from a study of blood T cells in healthy people across ages. Each donor was a healthy Caucasian individual from Russia, aged roughly 6 to 100. Study-wide results and caveats: In older individuals, TCR beta diversity per million T cells was lower, falling roughly linearly with age.

This CDR3 is 15 amino acids long. V dropped 4 bases and J dropped 1 base, with 15 bases sitting between them. CDR1 is SGHDT, CDR2 YYEEEE, per germline. The clonotype was recovered from a woman aged 55 to 70 in good health. Sequencing was carried out using blood. This sequence joins TRBV5-6 and TRBJ2-7; D is possibly TRBD2 (6 bases). The CDR3 here is CASSGLLAYSYEQYF. The CDR3 DNA reads TGTGCCAGCAGCGGGCTTCTAGCGTATTCCTACGAGCAGTACTTC.